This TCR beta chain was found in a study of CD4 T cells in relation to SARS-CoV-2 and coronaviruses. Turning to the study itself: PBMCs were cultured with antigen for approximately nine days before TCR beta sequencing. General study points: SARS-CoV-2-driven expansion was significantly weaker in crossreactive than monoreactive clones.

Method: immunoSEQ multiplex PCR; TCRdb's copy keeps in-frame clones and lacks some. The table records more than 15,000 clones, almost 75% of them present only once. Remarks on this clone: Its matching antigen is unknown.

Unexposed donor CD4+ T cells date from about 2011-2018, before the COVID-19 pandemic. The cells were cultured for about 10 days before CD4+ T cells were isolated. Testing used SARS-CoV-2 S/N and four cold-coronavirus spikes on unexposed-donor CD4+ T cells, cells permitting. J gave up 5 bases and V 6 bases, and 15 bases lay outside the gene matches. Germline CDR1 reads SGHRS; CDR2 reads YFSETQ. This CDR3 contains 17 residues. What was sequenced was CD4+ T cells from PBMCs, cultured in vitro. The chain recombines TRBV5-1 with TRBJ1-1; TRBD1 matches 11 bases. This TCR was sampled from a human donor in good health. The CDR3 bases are TGCGCCAGCAAGCACGTCCCCGGGACAGGGGGAAAAACTGAAGCTTTCTTT. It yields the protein CASKHVPGTGGKTEAFF.